This TCR beta chain was recovered during a study of vaccination and CD4 T cells after COVID-19. Study-level background: Comprising six males and four females, the convalescent participants counted two Hispanic individuals among them. Study-wide results and caveats: Post-vaccination reactive clonotypes (median 38) did not differ significantly from post-infection (approximately 20). The great majority, 304 of 307 vaccine-specific clones, proved spike mono-reactive in convalescent patients.

The sample holds a few counts of this clonotype. Its specificity is not known. V lost 6 bases to trimming and J lost 4 bases; unmatched junction nucleotides: 3. CDR1 and CDR2 (germline): SGHTA, FQGNSA. The CDR3 runs 13 residues. Sequence data for DNA of cultured CD4+ T cells were generated by the Oncomine TCR Beta short-read assay. One entry per CDR3 protein results from TCRdb running MiXCR on the PCR reads. The data hold 20,000 to 30,000 distinct CDR3 sequences, with roughly 40% observed a single time. As to treatment: approximately nine-day PBMC culture with coronavirus spike peptide pools or control peptides (ViraFEST assay). ViraFEST enlarged antigen-specific T cell populations with peptide pools and afterwards sequenced TCRs.

The V gene is TRBV7-2, the J gene TRBJ1-1, with TRBD1 matching 9 bases. The TCR originated in a human donor who had recovered from COVID-19. The sequencing input was CD4+ T cells from blood, cultured in vitro. CDR3 sequence (DNA): TGTGCCAGCAGAATGACAGGGGGCACTGAAGCTTTCTTT. It translates to CASRMTGGTEAFF.